Listed below are T cell receptor beta chains from one sample, sequenced in a study of blood T cell repertoires in COVID-19. Here immunoSEQ multiplex PCR was the method, and the copy in TCRdb shows in-frame clones only, minus some. The data contain under 15,000 clones, 65% to 90% of them singletons. The sequenced sample consisted of peripheral blood. The receptors originated from a man aged 35 to 55 with active or convalescent COVID-19. CDR3s include the opening cysteine and the closing phenylalanine or tryptophan. A D gene is named only where the DNA matches it firmly. Clone size is stated in some rows and not others, as once, few, many or a class when expanded.

.	TRBV4-3	TRBJ1-4	.	CASSQMTAPDNQKLFF	TGCGCCAGCAGCCAAATGACAGCCCCGGACAATCAAAAACTGTTTTTT
.	TRBV10-3	TRBJ1-3	.	CAISGTGYGAGNTIYF	TGTGCCATCAGTGGAACAGGGTATGGAGCTGGAAACACCATATATTTT
.	TRBV10-3	TRBJ1-1	TRBD1	CATEDRAGTEAFF	TGTGCCACCGAAGACAGGGCCGGCACTGAAGCTTTCTTT
.	TRBV11-2	TRBJ2-7	TRBD2	CASSLGSWVASGQGDEQYF	TGTGCCAGCAGCTTAGGTTCCTGGGTGGCTAGCGGCCAAGGGGACGAGCAGTACTTC
.	TRBV30	TRBJ2-7	TRBD1	CAWSGQEGGSYYEQYF	TGTGCCTGGAGTGGGCAGGAAGGGGGCTCCTATTACGAGCAGTACTTC
.	TRBV16	TRBJ2-1	.	CASSQSTSYNEQFF	TGTGCCAGCAGCCAATCTACCAGTTACAATGAGCAGTTCTTC
once	TRBV5-8	TRBJ2-1	.	CASSLTTRDFRRFF	TGTGCCAGCAGCTTGACCACAAGGGACTTCAGGCGGTTCTTC
.	TRBV19	TRBJ2-1	TRBD2	CASGGGLGAETRNEQFF	TGTGCCAGTGGAGGGGGACTAGGAGCTGAGACGAGGAATGAGCAGTTCTTC
.	TRBV3-1/TRBV3-2	TRBJ1-1	.	CASRPGVNTEAFF	TGTGCCAGCAGACCAGGGGTGAACACTGAAGCTTTCTTT
few	TRBV13	TRBJ1-1	TRBD1	CASSLGTAPEAFF	TGTGCCAGCAGCCTAGGGACAGCGCCTGAAGCTTTCTTT
.	TRBV25-1	TRBJ2-3	.	CASSERGGGDTQYF	TGTGCCAGCAGTGAAAGGGGGGGCGGAGATACGCAGTATTTT
.	TRBV2	TRBJ2-7	.	CASRRTGFYEQYF	TGTGCCAGCAGACGAACAGGGTTCTACGAGCAGTACTTC
.	TRBV5-5	TRBJ2-7	TRBD1	CASSRGQGGYEQYF	TGTGCCAGCAGCAGGGGACAGGGAGGCTACGAGCAGTACTTC
.	TRBV11-2	TRBJ2-2	.	CASSLVGQRAGELFF	TGTGCCAGCAGCTTAGTAGGACAGCGAGCCGGGGAGCTGTTTTTT
.	TRBV7-2	TRBJ2-1	.	CASSLGRGAYNEQFF	TGTGCCAGCAGCTTAGGGCGGGGAGCCTACAATGAGCAGTTCTTC
once	TRBV10-1	TRBJ2-7	TRBD1	CASSESYRDRCYEQYF	TGCGCCAGCAGTGAGTCCTACCGGGACAGATGCTACGAGCAGTACTTC
few	TRBV12-3/TRBV12-4	TRBJ1-1	.	CASQEGSEAFF	TGTGCCAGCCAGGAAGGATCCGAAGCTTTCTTT
.	TRBV4-3	TRBJ2-3	.	CASSQGTEYTDTQYF	TGCGCCAGCAGCCAGGGCACAGAATACACAGATACGCAGTATTTT
hyperexpanded	TRBV11-1	TRBJ1-2	.	CASSFGSTYGYTF	TGTGCCAGCAGCTTTGGGAGTACCTATGGCTACACCTTC
.	TRBV27	TRBJ1-2	.	CASSDQGVYGYTF	TGTGCCAGCAGCGATCAGGGCGTCTATGGCTACACCTTC
.	TRBV6-2/TRBV6-3	TRBJ1-1	.	CASSIDKTGRTEAFF	TGTGCCAGCAGTATTGATAAAACAGGGCGCACTGAAGCTTTCTTT
.	TRBV7-6	TRBJ2-7	TRBD2	CASSPGRGGSYEQYF	TGTGCCAGCAGCCCCGGGAGGGGGGGATCCTACGAGCAGTACTTC
.	TRBV6-5	TRBJ1-2	TRBD1	CASSLRGQGVYGYTF	TGTGCCAGCAGTCTACGGGGACAGGGAGTATATGGCTACACCTTC
.	TRBV5-1	TRBJ2-3	TRBD2	CASSLSSGRGDTQYF	TGCGCCAGCAGCTTGTCCAGCGGGAGGGGAGATACGCAGTATTTT
.	TRBV30	TRBJ2-7	TRBD2	CAWSRGLAGRYEQYF	TGTGCCTGGAGCCGAGGACTAGCGGGGCGATACGAGCAGTACTTC
.	TRBV6-1	TRBJ2-3	TRBD1	CASSDRQGAPDTQYF	TGTGCCAGCAGTGACAGACAGGGAGCCCCAGATACGCAGTATTTT
.	TRBV15	TRBJ1-1	.	CATSIQIQGSGSEAFF	TGTGCCACCAGCATACAAATTCAGGGATCCGGCTCTGAAGCTTTCTTT
.	TRBV11-3	TRBJ2-7	TRBD2	CASSLGTSGTYEQYF	TGTGCCAGCAGCTTAGGGACTAGCGGGACTTACGAGCAGTACTTC
.	TRBV19	TRBJ1-1	.	CASSMAGGRFPEAFF	TGTGCCAGTAGTATGGCGGGGGGGAGATTTCCTGAAGCTTTCTTT
.	TRBV7-2	TRBJ2-7	TRBD2	CASTLTSGSYEQYF	TGTGCCTCCACCCTGACTAGCGGCTCCTACGAGCAGTACTTC
.	TRBV29-1	TRBJ1-2	.	CSVGLPPLQGEDGYTF	TGCAGCGTTGGGCTCCCGCCTTTGCAGGGTGAGGATGGCTACACCTTC
.	TRBV7-2	TRBJ2-1	TRBD2	CASSLSSGRADNEQFF	TGTGCCAGCAGCTTATCTAGCGGGAGGGCCGACAATGAGCAGTTCTTC
.	TRBV5-1	TRBJ2-7	TRBD1	CASRDSYEQYF	TGCGCCAGCCGGGACAGCTACGAGCAGTACTTC
.	TRBV7-8	TRBJ2-3	TRBD1	CASSLHRGPSDTQYF	TGTGCCAGCAGCTTACACAGGGGGCCGTCAGATACGCAGTATTTT
.	TRBV25-1	TRBJ1-2	TRBD1	CASSDRDSYGYTF	TGTGCCAGCAGTGACCGGGACAGCTATGGCTACACCTTC
.	TRBV27	TRBJ1-2	.	CASSSRRGYGYTF	TGTGCCAGCAGTTCTAGACGGGGCTATGGCTACACCTTC
few	TRBV4-1	TRBJ1-2	.	CASSVQGTTNYGYTF	TGCGCCAGCAGCGTACAGGGAACCACTAACTATGGCTACACCTTC
few	TRBV18	TRBJ2-3	.	CASSYSLSGTDTQYF	TGTGCCAGCTCATATAGCTTGTCGGGCACAGATACGCAGTATTTT
.	TRBV18	TRBJ2-7	TRBD2	CASSRTGLAGYEQYF	TGTGCCAGCTCACGGACAGGACTAGCGGGATATGAGCAGTACTTC
.	TRBV28	TRBJ1-5	TRBD1	CAITGVGQPQHF	TGTGCCATCACAGGGGTGGGCCAGCCCCAGCATTTT
.	TRBV7-2	TRBJ2-5	.	CASSSRTVQETQYF	TGTGCCAGCAGCTCTCGGACAGTTCAAGAGACCCAGTACTTC
few	TRBV4-2	TRBJ1-5	.	CASSQEGGQPQHF	TGTGCCAGCAGCCAAGAGGGGGGTCAGCCCCAGCATTTT